This TCR beta chain was obtained from a study of sequential checkpoint blockade in melanoma. In the study overall: Each arm's sequence ended with maintenance nivolumab.

Treatment of the sample: randomized to nivolumab then ipilimumab (arm A) or the reverse (arm B). DNA-damaging chemotherapy had not been given to any patient beforehand. Live CD3+CD8+ CD19− CD56− cells were sorted from PBMCs. The CDR3 covers 16 residues. Per the germline V gene, CDR1 is SEHNR and CDR2 is FQNEAQ (reference sequence). The ends lost 5 bases at V and 5 bases at J; junction bases unmatched: 13. A few counts support this clone. Clones were sequenced by immunoSEQ multiplex PCR, and TCRdb holds only the in-frame ones, with some missing. The sample yields approximately 11,000 clones, roughly 73% seen once.

The material was CD8+ T cells sorted from blood (inferred from file names), obtained from a patient given nivolumab and ipilimumab in sequence. This TCR derives from a human donor with melanoma. The genes are TRBV7-9 and TRBJ2-7, with TRBD2 matching over 9 bases. The CDR3 spells CASSKDMASGTHEQYF. CDR3 DNA: TGTGCCAGCAGCAAAGATATGGCTAGCGGGACCCACGAGCAGTACTTC.